The T cell receptor beta chain under discussion was sequenced for a study of OX40 agonist ivuxolimab in advanced cancers. Whole-study context: A male proportion of more than 75% was recorded, with mean age approximately 56 years and range about 20 to 90.

Findings and limits, study-wide: Averaged across samples, CD8+ T cells carried more expanded clones than CD4+ did.

Per the germline V gene, CDR1 is MDHEN and CDR2 is SYDVKM. Trimming stripped 3 bases from V and 2 bases from J, with 11 bases between. The CDR3 has 15 residues. Points on this clone: Its antigen is undetermined.

The method was immunoSEQ multiplex PCR; TCRdb's version includes in-frame clones alone and lacks a portion of them. Counted here are roughly 86,000 clones, 80% to 95% occurring once; the ten biggest clones make up 0.9% to 1.2%. Anyone with autoimmune disease history or systemic immunosuppression was excluded. The sequence was obtained from an adult with an advanced solid tumor such as melanoma, head and neck, liver or kidney cancer. The chain uses TRBV28 and TRBJ1-5, with unresolved D. Specimen: CD4+ or CD8+ T cells sorted from blood, collected in a trial of the OX40 agonist ivuxolimab. CDR3 residues: CASSFPGIGNQPQHF. In nucleotides, the CDR3 is TGTGCCAGCAGTTTCCCGGGCATAGGCAATCAGCCCCAGCATTTT.